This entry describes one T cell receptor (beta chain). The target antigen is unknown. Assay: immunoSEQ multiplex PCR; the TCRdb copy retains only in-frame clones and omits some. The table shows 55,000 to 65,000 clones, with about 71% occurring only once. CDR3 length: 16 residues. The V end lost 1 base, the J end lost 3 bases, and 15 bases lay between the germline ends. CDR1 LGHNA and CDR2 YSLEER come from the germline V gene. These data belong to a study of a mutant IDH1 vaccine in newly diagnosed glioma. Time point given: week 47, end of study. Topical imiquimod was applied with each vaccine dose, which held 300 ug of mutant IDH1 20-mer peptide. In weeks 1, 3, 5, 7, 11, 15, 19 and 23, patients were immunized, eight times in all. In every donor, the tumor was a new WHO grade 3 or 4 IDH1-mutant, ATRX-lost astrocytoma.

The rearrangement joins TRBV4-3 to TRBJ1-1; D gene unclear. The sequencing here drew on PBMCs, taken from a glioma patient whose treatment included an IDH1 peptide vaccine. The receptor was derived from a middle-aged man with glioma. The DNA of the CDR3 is TGCGCCAGCAGCCAAGGGCTCTCCGGGGTGGACACTGAAGCTTTCTTT. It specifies CASSQGLSGVDTEAFF.